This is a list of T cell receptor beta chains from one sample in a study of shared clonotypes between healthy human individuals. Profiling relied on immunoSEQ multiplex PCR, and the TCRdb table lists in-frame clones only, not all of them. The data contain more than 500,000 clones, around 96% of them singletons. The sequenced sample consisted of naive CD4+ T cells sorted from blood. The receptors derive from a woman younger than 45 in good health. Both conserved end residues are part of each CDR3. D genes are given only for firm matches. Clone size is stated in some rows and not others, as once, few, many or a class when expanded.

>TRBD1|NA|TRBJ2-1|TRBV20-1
CSATGQTEQFF
TGCAGTGCCACGGGACAGACTGAGCAGTTCTTC
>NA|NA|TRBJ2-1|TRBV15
CATSREEGLNYNEQFF
TGTGCCACCAGCAGAGAAGAGGGACTCAACTACAATGAGCAGTTCTTC
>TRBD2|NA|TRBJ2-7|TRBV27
CASSLHSPGLAPGEQYF
TGTGCCAGCAGTCTTCACTCCCCGGGACTAGCCCCAGGCGAGCAGTACTTC
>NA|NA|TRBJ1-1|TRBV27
CASSSTQLVDTEAFF
TGTGCCAGCAGTTCGACGCAACTGGTGGACACTGAAGCTTTCTTT
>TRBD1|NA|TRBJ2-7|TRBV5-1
CASSRQGSYEQYF
TGCGCCAGCAGCAGACAGGGTTCCTACGAGCAGTACTTC
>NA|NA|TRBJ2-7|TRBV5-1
CASSLVSSASYEQYF
TGCGCCAGCAGCTTGGTTTCTAGCGCCTCCTACGAGCAGTACTTC
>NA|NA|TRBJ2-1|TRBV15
CATTSTGSAYNEQFF
TGTGCCACCACCTCGACTGGAAGCGCCTACAATGAGCAGTTCTTC
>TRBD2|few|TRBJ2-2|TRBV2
CASGVASGRTRELFF
TGTGCCAGCGGCGTGGCTAGCGGGAGGACCAGGGAGCTGTTTTTT
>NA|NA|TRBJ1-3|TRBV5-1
CASSLEAIGNTIYF
TGCGCCAGCAGCTTGGAGGCTATTGGAAACACCATATATTTT
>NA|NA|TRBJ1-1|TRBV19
CASSTGQMNTEAFF
TGTGCCAGTAGCACCGGACAGATGAACACTGAAGCTTTCTTT
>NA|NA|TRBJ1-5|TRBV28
CASSKVNQPQHF
TGTGCCAGCAGTAAAGTCAATCAGCCCCAGCATTTT
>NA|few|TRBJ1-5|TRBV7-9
CASCGGGWNQPQHF
TGTGCCAGCTGCGGGGGGGGCTGGAATCAGCCCCAGCATTTT
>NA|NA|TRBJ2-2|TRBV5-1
CASSYAGHNTGELFF
TGCGCCAGCAGCTACGCGGGACATAACACCGGGGAGCTGTTTTTT
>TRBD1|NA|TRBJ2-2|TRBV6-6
CASRRGQNNGELFF
TGTGCCAGCAGAAGGGGACAGAATAACGGGGAGCTGTTTTTT
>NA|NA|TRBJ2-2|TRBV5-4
CASSLLGNTGELFF
TGTGCCAGCAGCTTGTTGGGTAACACCGGGGAGCTGTTTTTT
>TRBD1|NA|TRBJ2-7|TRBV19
CASKGERDSSYEQYF
TGTGCCAGTAAAGGGGAAAGGGACAGCTCCTACGAGCAGTACTTC
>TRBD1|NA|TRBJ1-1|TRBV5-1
CASSRTGTVEAFF
TGCGCCAGCAGCAGAACCGGGACAGTCGAAGCTTTCTTT
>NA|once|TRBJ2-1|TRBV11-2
CASSLFPPWDVSYNEQFF
TGTGCCAGCAGCTTATTCCCTCCGTGGGACGTATCCTACAATGAGCAGTTCTTC
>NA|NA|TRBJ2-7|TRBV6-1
CASGAGMTSYEQYF
TGTGCCAGCGGTGCGGGTATGACTTCCTACGAGCAGTACTTC
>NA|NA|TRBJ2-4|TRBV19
CASSIERPGDIQYF
TGTGCCAGTAGTATCGAACGTCCGGGCGACATTCAGTACTTC
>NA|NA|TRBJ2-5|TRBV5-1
CASSLPGQETQYF
TGCGCCAGCAGCTTACCGGGCCAGGAGACCCAGTACTTC
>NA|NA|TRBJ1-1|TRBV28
CASSTLNGDTEAFF
TGTGCCAGCAGCACTCTCAATGGGGACACTGAAGCTTTCTTT
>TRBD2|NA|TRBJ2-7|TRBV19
CASSPGRGSSGRRQQYF
TGTGCCAGTAGCCCAGGCAGGGGTTCTAGCGGGCGGAGGCAGCAGTACTTC
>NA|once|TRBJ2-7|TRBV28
CASSPLTRGLSYEQYF
TGTGCCAGCAGTCCCTTGACTAGAGGGTTATCCTACGAGCAGTACTTC
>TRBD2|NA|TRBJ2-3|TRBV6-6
CASIGLAGAADTQYF
TGTGCCAGTATAGGCCTAGCGGGAGCTGCAGATACGCAGTATTTT
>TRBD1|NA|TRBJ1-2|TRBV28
CASSPDRIYGYTF
TGTGCCAGCAGTCCGGACAGGATATATGGCTACACCTTC
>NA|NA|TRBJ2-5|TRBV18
CASSPAGLKETQYF
TGTGCCAGCTCACCGGCTGGGCTCAAAGAGACCCAGTACTTC
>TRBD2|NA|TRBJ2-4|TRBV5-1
CASSLGGLAGPRFQYF
TGCGCCAGCAGCTTGGGGGGACTAGCGGGACCTAGGTTTCAGTACTTC
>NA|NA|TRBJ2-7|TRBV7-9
CASGEVGTSSYEQYF
TGTGCCAGCGGGGAGGTCGGCACGAGCTCCTACGAGCAGTACTTC
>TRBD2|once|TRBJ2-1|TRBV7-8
CASSFSGSLLYNEQFF
TGTGCCAGCAGCTTTAGCGGGAGCCTTCTTTACAATGAGCAGTTCTTC
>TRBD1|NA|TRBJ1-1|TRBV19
CASSTRTGGLFGTEAFF
TGTGCCAGTAGTACGAGGACAGGGGGTCTGTTCGGCACTGAAGCTTTCTTT
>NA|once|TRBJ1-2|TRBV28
CASSHRVHYGYTF
TGTGCCAGCAGTCACAGGGTTCACTATGGCTACACCTTC
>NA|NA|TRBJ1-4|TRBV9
CASSVAQGRYNEKLFF
TGTGCCAGCAGCGTTGCCCAGGGTCGTTATAACGAAAAACTGTTTTTT
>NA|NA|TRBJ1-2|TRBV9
CASSVGLGTVNYGYTF
TGTGCCAGCAGCGTAGGCCTCGGGACGGTCAACTATGGCTACACCTTC
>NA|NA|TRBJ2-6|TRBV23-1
CASSRIPESGANVLTF
TGCGCCAGCAGCCGCATACCTGAGTCTGGGGCCAACGTCCTGACTTTC
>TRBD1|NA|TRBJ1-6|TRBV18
CASARDRENSPLHF
TGTGCCAGCGCGCGGGACAGGGAGAATTCACCCCTCCACTTT
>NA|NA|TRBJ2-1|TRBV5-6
CASFGTSRFF
TGTGCCAGCTTCGGGACTTCGAGGTTCTTC
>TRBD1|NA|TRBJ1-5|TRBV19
CASSHRRTGKGNQPQHF
TGTGCCAGTAGCCACCGACGGACAGGGAAAGGCAATCAGCCCCAGCATTTT
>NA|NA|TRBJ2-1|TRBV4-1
CASSQPTRGRSYNEQFF
TGCGCCAGCAGCCAACCTACGAGGGGAAGATCCTACAATGAGCAGTTCTTC
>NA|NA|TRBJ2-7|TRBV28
CASSNNGFYEQYF
TGTGCCAGCAGCAACAACGGATTCTACGAGCAGTACTTC
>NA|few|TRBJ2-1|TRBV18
CASSPQTDNNEQFF
TGTGCCAGCTCACCTCAGACTGACAACAATGAGCAGTTCTTC
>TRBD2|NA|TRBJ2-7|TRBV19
CASSIPGKASGSYEQYF
TGTGCCAGTAGTATACCGGGGAAGGCTAGCGGCTCCTACGAGCAGTACTTC
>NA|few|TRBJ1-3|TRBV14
CASRPAMGGTIYF
TGTGCCAGCAGACCAGCAATGGGAGGCACCATATATTTT
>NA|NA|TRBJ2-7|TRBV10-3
CAINPGLPPYEQYF
TGTGCCATCAACCCGGGACTGCCACCCTACGAGCAGTACTTC
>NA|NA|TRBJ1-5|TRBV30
CAWSLAVSNQPQHF
TGTGCCTGGAGTTTGGCAGTTAGCAATCAGCCCCAGCATTTT
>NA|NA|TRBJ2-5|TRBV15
CATSRDWRERVQETQYF
TGTGCCACCAGCAGAGATTGGAGGGAAAGGGTCCAAGAGACCCAGTACTTC